This T cell receptor beta chain originates from a study of post-analysis software for immune sequencing data. Concerning this clonotype: Its specificity is not known.

TCR beta libraries were prepared from cDNA with unique molecular identifiers. Each sample of roughly 0.9 to 11 million input T cells yielded 500,000 or so cDNA molecules, so each molecule approximated one T cell. MiXCR was run by TCRdb on the PCR reads, yielding one entry per CDR3 protein. The sample shows around 770,000 distinct CDR3 sequences, around 45% of them seen only once. Germline CDR1 reads SGHTA; CDR2 reads FQGNSA. With 8 bases removed from V and 5 bases from J, the gap between germline ends came to 12 bases. The CDR3 length is 12 residues. Whole-study results and caveats: Comparison of patients with controls showed about 5 TRBV segments more frequent in patients, TRBV5-6, TRBV5-1 and TRBV20-1 among them.

The V call is TRBV7-2, the J call TRBJ1-1; the D is unclear. The receptor's source is a girl aged 10 to 17 with multiple sclerosis. Sequences were obtained from blood. CDR3 sequence: CASAPWGTEAFF. In DNA, the CDR3 is TGTGCCAGCGCCCCATGGGGAACTGAAGCTTTCTTT.